This T cell receptor (beta chain) was sequenced during a study of shared clonotypes between healthy human individuals. Study outcomes and limitations: Non-shared clonotypes displayed generation probabilities falling below those of clonotypes present in all four donors. Sharing of clonotypes among donors was expected to vary with sequencing depth.

Per the original methods: ImmunoSEQ output lacked quality scores and full-length reads, limiting matched filtering. Repertoires were generated with immunoSEQ multiplex PCR, while TCRdb's copy carries only in-frame clones and drops some. Clonal size and the V and J genes are those of that table, whereas D and trimming came from the DNA. This table holds around 620,000 clones, around 96% found once. The naive CD8 population came from CD45RO-negative cells selected for CCR7, without terminally differentiated effector memory CD45RA+ cells. Study donors comprised healthy, HIV-negative adults devoid of recent acute infection or vaccination. The germline CDR1 and CDR2 sequences are MNHNS and SASEGT. Unmatched junction bases numbered 12, after V lost 3 bases and J lost 2 bases. CDR3 length: 17 residues. As for this clone: Its antigen is unknown.

The chain has TRBV6-1 and TRBJ1-2; 7 nucleotides match TRBD1. Sequencing was carried out using naive CD8+ T cells sorted from blood. This TCR was recovered from a woman aged 25 to 39 in good health. This CDR3 is CASSESKNRGMNYGYTF. CDR3 sequence (DNA): TGTGCCAGCAGTGAGTCGAAAAACAGGGGCATGAACTATGGCTACACCTTC.